The T cell receptor (beta chain) described here comes from a study of blood T cell repertoires in COVID-19. Across the study: The United States, Italy and Spain were the sources of the acute and convalescent COVID-19 samples. PBMCs, B-cell-depleted T cells, or T cells were the source of the cDNA or gDNA that made up the material.

In the authors' workflow: Using reference gene primer amplification, nucleated cell counts were estimated. Repertoires were generated with immunoSEQ multiplex PCR, while TCRdb's copy carries only in-frame clones and drops some. For V, J and clone size, that table is used; D and trimming come from the DNA. Of 250,000 to 300,000 clones in the sample, around 86% were seen once. This clone was counted between two and nine times. This CDR3 comprises 14 residues. J was trimmed by 5 bases and V by 7 bases; bases with no gene match: 5. Germline V gene sequence: CDR1 KGHSH, CDR2 LQKENI. Sequencing was performed on peripheral blood. The sequence was collected from a woman in her sixties with active or convalescent COVID-19. The chain has TRBV18 and TRBJ2-2; TRBD1 matches at 9 bases. The CDR3 sequence is CASYEQGATGELFF. The CDR3 DNA is TGTGCCAGCTACGAACAGGGGGCGACCGGGGAGCTGTTTTTT.